One and the same sample provided the 4 T cell receptor beta chains below, sequenced in a study of blood T cell repertoires in COVID-19. The assay was immunoSEQ multiplex PCR, and TCRdb's table has in-frame clones only and misses some. The table lists approximately 250,000 clones, 80% to 90% of them singletons, with 2% to 2.5% in the top ten. Source material: peripheral blood. These receptors all come from a man under 40 who had recovered from COVID-19.

The V gene is TRBV11-2, the J gene TRBJ1-6; 8 nucleotides match TRBD1. The germline V gene has CDR1 SGHAT and CDR2 FQNNGV. With V trimmed by 5 bases and J by 10 bases, 10 bases remained unmatched. The length of the CDR3 is 15 residues. The CDR3, as DNA: TGTGCCAGCAGCGCTCAAACAGGGGGAGGCTCACCCCTCCACTTT. As protein: CASSAQTGGGSPLHF.

This chain joins TRBV6-5 and TRBJ2-7; 8 bases match TRBD2. The germline gives CDR1 MNHEY, CDR2 SVGAGI. The J segment lost 3 bases and the V segment lost 10 bases, leaving 11 bases of the junction unmatched. The CDR3 runs to 14 residues. In DNA form, the CDR3 reads TGTGCCACCGGGGAGGTAGCGGGGTTCTACGAGCAGTACTTC. It codes for CATGEVAGFYEQYF.

This chain connects TRBV3-1 (or the pseudogene TRBV3-2) to TRBJ1-1; TRBD1 agrees at 7 bases. The junction had 12 bases not matched to a gene; V was cut back by 4 bases and J by 10 bases. Germline V gene data show CDR1 as LGHDT and CDR2 as YNNKEL (reference sequence). This CDR3 comprises 14 residues. The CDR3 region is CASSLGQEHYSAFF. The CDR3 nucleotides read TGTGCCAGCAGCCTAGGACAGGAACATTACTCAGCTTTCTTT.

The chain recombines TRBV6-6 with TRBJ1-2, with a possible D match to TRBD1 (5 bases). The V gene lost 0 bases and the J gene lost 8 bases, with 16 bases spanning the gap. The length of the CDR3 is 15 residues. Germline lookup yields CDR1 MNHNY and CDR2 SVGAGI (reference sequence). Here the CDR3 reads CASSYSRGRGEGYTF. CDR3 bases: TGTGCCAGCAGTTACTCGAGAGGGCGGGGGGAAGGCTACACCTTC.